The 3 T cell receptor beta chains listed next were all sequenced from one sample in a study of T cells in Graves' hyperthyroidism and ophthalmopathy. The source material, RNA transcripts, was used to amplify TCR beta CDR3 regions. Researchers ran a first-round RT-PCR on the TCR CDR3 using the HTBI primer set. TCRdb itself ran the multiplex PCR reads through MiXCR, one entry per CDR3 protein. The sample carries 700,000 or so distinct CDR3 sequences, around 13% recorded once. Sample: blood. The receptors originated from a woman aged 45-60 years with Graves' ophthalmopathy.

This clonotype was found many times. The CDR3 is CASTALAGSGELFF. CDR3 coding DNA: TGTGCCAGCACTGCCCTAGCCGGGAGCGGGGAGCTGTTTTTT. The rearrangement uses TRBV7-3 and TRBJ2-2; maybe TRBD2 (6 bases). The CDR3 runs to 14 residues. Trimming removed 7 bases from V and 7 bases from J, with 16 bases in between. CDR1 and CDR2 from the germline V gene are SGHTA and FQGTGA.

Details on this clonotype: A read error may be the cause here, since a much bigger clone is one base away. The CDR3 spells CASSRRAQEACEQYF. CDR3 DNA: TGTGCCAGCAGCCGACGGGCCCAAGAAGCCTGCGAGCAGTACTTC. The gene calls are TRBV7-2 and TRBJ2-7; D not certain. The germline V gene encodes CDR1 SGHTA and CDR2 FQGNSA. V was shortened by 5 bases and J by 6 bases, with 20 bases between the two germline ends. The CDR3 spans 15 residues.

This clonotype was seen many times. This chain connects TRBV18 to TRBJ1-3, with D tentatively TRBD1 (5 bases). V was clipped by 2 bases and J by 4 bases, with 12 bases between them. Germline V CDR1 and CDR2: KGHSH, LQKENI. CDR3 length: 15 amino acids. CDR3 nucleotides: TGTGCCAGCTCACCAGGAGGGGCAGCGGGAAACACCATATATTTT. Its protein is CASSPGGAAGNTIYF.